The table lists the clone carrying this T cell receptor beta chain with a few counts. What it binds is unknown. A much larger clone sits a single nucleotide away, making a read error possible. The CDR3 carries no conserved terminal phenylalanine or tryptophan, so it likely arises from a read error. Per the germline V gene, CDR1 is SGHRS and CDR2 is YFSETQ. The length of the CDR3 is 15 residues. V was clipped by 4 bases and J by 0 bases; unmatched bases: 3. Sequencing involved patients with CD8+CD57+ cell expansion previously shown by flow cytometry. These data originate in a study of CD8+CD57+ T cells in acquired aplastic anemia. About the research overall: DNA per sorted CD4+ or CD8+ sample ranged about 0.17 to 30 ug, averaging approximately 3.3 ug. Study-wide points: Patients and controls were found to share 25 to 30 CD8+ CDR3 sequences.

Profiles of TCR beta VDJ and CDR3 were generated from a genomic DNA template. MiXCR was run by TCRdb on the reads, yielding one entry per CDR3 protein. Here the sample spans under 350,000 distinct CDR3 sequences, roughly 59% being singletons. The chain recombines TRBV5-1 with TRBJ2-1, with TRBD2 identical over 8 bases. Input material: sorted CD4+, CD8+, or CD8+CD57+ T cells (not recorded which) from PBMCs. This clonotype was sampled from a human donor with aplastic anemia. CDR3 sequence: CASSRSGSSYNEQFL. CDR3 nucleotide sequence: TGCGCCAGCAGCCGAAGCGGGAGCTCCTACAATGAGCAGTTCCTC.